These 7 T cell receptor beta chains were sequenced from one sample in a study of cytomegalovirus exposure and HLA in healthy donors. 13 Jbeta primers and 60 Vbeta primers were used for the PCR. Sequenced by immunoSEQ multiplex PCR; TCRdb stores in-frame clones only, minus some. Reported are 45,000 to 60,000 clones; the ten largest clones contain about 2.2%. Material: PBMCs. The receptor set was obtained from a female donor in good health and CMV-seronegative.

The chain has TRBV5-6 and TRBJ1-5, with 7 bases matching TRBD1. The CDR3 is made up of 14 amino acids. The germline CDR1 and CDR2 sequences are SGHDT and YYEEEE. V dropped 1 base and J dropped 10; count of bases not matched to a gene: 8. For the CDR3, the DNA is TGTGCCAGCAGCTTGACAGGGGAGCAGGTACCCCAGCATTTT. This codes for CASSLTGEQVPQHF.

V and J are TRBV30 and TRBJ1-1, with D maybe TRBD1 (6 bases). The V and J ends lost 5 bases and 8 bases respectively, with 21 bases between them. The CDR3 has 14 amino acids. Germline values: CDR1 GTSNPN, CDR2 SVGIG (reference sequence). Written as DNA, the CDR3 is TGTGCCTGGGTCCCCCCTACAGGGCTAGGAGAAGCTTTCTTT. It translates to CAWVPPTGLGEAFF.

The chain employs TRBV12-5 and TRBJ2-7, with D maybe TRBD1 (5 bases). V was pared by 8 bases and J by 4 bases, with 12 bases between. Germline loops: CDR1 LGHNT, CDR2 FRNRAP. The CDR3 has 12 residues. The CDR3 DNA follows: TGTGCTAGTTTGACAGAACATTACGAGCAGTACTTC. It yields the protein CASLTEHYEQYF.

The chain has TRBV19 and TRBJ2-7; maybe TRBD2 (5 bases). V gave up 5 bases and J gave up 11 bases, with 13 bases separating them. This CDR3 is 11 amino acids long. Germline CDR1 and CDR2: LNHDA and SQIVND (reference sequence). CDR3 residues: CASSLVLGKYF. CDR3 nucleotide sequence: TGTGCCAGTAGTTTAGTACTAGGAAAGTACTTC.

This chain connects TRBV7-8 to TRBJ2-7; TRBD1 matches at 7 bases. V was pared by 5 bases and J by 4 bases, with 11 bases of the junction left unmatched. CDR1 SGHVS and CDR2 FQNEAQ come from the germline V gene. CDR3 length equals 15 residues. CDR3: CASSHRRDRPYEQYF. CDR3 nucleotide sequence: TGTGCCAGCAGCCACCGCCGGGACAGACCTTACGAGCAGTACTTC.

The J gene is TRBJ2-7, the V gene TRBV5-6; no definite D call. The CDR3 covers 14 residues. Trimming removed 4 bases at V and 3 bases at J, with 14 bases between. Germline V gives CDR1 SGHDT, CDR2 YYEEEE. CDR3 sequence (DNA): TGTGCCAGCAGCCGCAGGTCAAGGCGCTACGAGCAGTACTTC. Translation gives CASSRRSRRYEQYF.

The gene calls are TRBV30 and TRBJ1-2; perhaps TRBD1 as D (5 bases). CDR1 is GTSNPN and CDR2 is SVGIG in the germline V gene (reference sequence). CDR3 length: 14 residues. Deletions cut 0 bases from V and 6 bases from J, with 14 bases between. The CDR3 loop is CAWSVGVGRNGYTF. The DNA of the CDR3 is TGTGCCTGGAGTGTAGGGGTAGGGCGAAATGGCTACACCTTC.